This TCR beta chain appears in the sequencing data of a study of cytomegalovirus exposure and HLA in healthy donors. Germline lookup yields CDR1 MNHEY and CDR2 SVGAGI. Trimming took 4 bases from V and 8 from J; bases not matched to a gene: 11. The CDR3 length is 15 residues. This PCR relied on a set of 60 Vbeta primers and 13 Jbeta primers. The data were produced by immunoSEQ multiplex PCR, yet TCRdb's version contains in-frame clones alone and is incomplete. The sample lists some 100,000 clones; 70% to 80% were seen once. The sequence derives from a female donor in good health and CMV-seronegative. This chain joins TRBV6-5 and TRBJ1-2, with 9 bases fitting TRBD1. The sample comprised PBMCs. Here the CDR3 reads CASSSPGTGLLGYTF. The CDR3 DNA follows: TGTGCCAGCAGTTCACCCGGGACAGGGCTTCTAGGCTACACCTTC.